Below are 23 T cell receptor beta chains sequenced from a single sample in a study of CD8 T cells in Susac syndrome. An amount of RNA that ranged from roughly 0.5 to 1 ug was reverse transcribed with random hexamers. TCRdb used MiXCR to reprocess the immunoSEQ multiplex PCR reads, holding one entry per CDR3 protein. The table shows around 130,000 distinct CDR3 sequences, with around 94% occurring only once. The sequenced sample was CD4+ T cells from PBMCs. The receptors here all came from a human donor in good health.

CDR3 DNA sequence: TGTGCCAGCAGCTTGGGGCAGGGGCCACCCTACGAGCAGTACTTC. This translates into CASSLGQGPPYEQYF. The chain uses TRBV5-8 and TRBJ2-7; possible D gene TRBD1, 6 bases. The V and J ends lost 0 bases and 2 bases respectively, with 12 bases between them. CDR1 is SGHTS, CDR2 YDEGEE, per germline. The CDR3 contains 15 residues.

The chain carries TRBV12-3 or TRBV12-4 and TRBJ1-5; 7 bases are a match to TRBD1. J was trimmed by 7 bases and V by 6 bases; bases with no gene match: 9. This CDR3 has 14 residues. The DNA for the CDR3 is TGTGCCAGCAGCCTAACAGGGGATGGGCAGCCCCAGCATTTT. Its protein is CASSLTGDGQPQHF.

The chain has TRBV18 and TRBJ2-5, with D tentatively TRBD1 or TRBD2 (5 bases each). V dropped 2 bases and J dropped 6 bases, with 22 bases sitting between them. In germline, CDR1 is KGHSH, CDR2 LQKENI. This CDR3 contains 17 residues. The CDR3 DNA sequence: TGTGCCAGCTCACCATCAACGGGACGCACCGATCGGAAGACCCAGTACTTC. As protein: CASSPSTGRTDRKTQYF.

The chain joins TRBV10-3 to TRBJ2-7; D is possibly TRBD2 (5 bases). Deletions cut 2 bases from V and 2 bases from J, with 13 bases between. The germline V gene encodes CDR1 ENHRY and CDR2 SYGVKD. The CDR3 is made up of 15 amino acids. CDR3 residues: CAISESKGATYEQYF. CDR3 bases: TGTGCCATCAGTGAGAGTAAGGGAGCGACCTACGAGCAGTACTTC.

This sequence joins TRBV12-3 or TRBV12-4 and TRBJ2-3; 7 nucleotides align to TRBD2. V trimming: 6 bases; J trimming: 0 bases; junction bases outside the gene matches: 6. The CDR3 is made up of 15 amino acids. The CDR3 protein is CASSQMGLSTDTQYF. CDR3 in DNA: TGTGCCAGCAGCCAAATGGGACTAAGCACAGATACGCAGTATTTT.

The chain couples TRBV2 to TRBJ1-3, with a tentative D call TRBD1 (5 bases). Per the germline V gene, CDR1 is SNHLY and CDR2 is FYNNEI. This CDR3 comprises 15 residues. V dropped 2 bases and J dropped 0 bases, with 8 bases sitting between them. The CDR3 bases are TGTGCCAGCAGTGAAAGGGGTTACTCTGGAAACACCATATATTTT. This encodes CASSERGYSGNTIYF.

The table lists this clonotype with a count of one. This chain uses TRBV19 with TRBJ2-7; the D gene is possibly TRBD1 (6 bases). The CDR3 spans 13 residues. The ends were cut back, 6 bases at V and 3 bases at J, with 12 bases in the middle. In germline, CDR1 is LNHDA, CDR2 SQIVND (reference sequence). The CDR3 sequence is CASSKRQDYEQYF. The CDR3 coding sequence is TGTGCCAGTAGCAAGAGACAGGACTACGAGCAGTACTTC.

The chain couples TRBV6-5 to TRBJ2-3; 15 bases are a match to TRBD2. Losses at the gene ends were 5 bases for V and 5 bases for J; bases not matched to a gene: 8. Looked up from germline, CDR1 is MNHEY and CDR2 is SVGAGI. The CDR3 contains 17 residues. CDR3 sequence (DNA): TGTGCCAGCAGTACATCGGGACTAGCGGGAGGAGGAGATACGCAGTATTTT. Its translation is CASSTSGLAGGGDTQYF.

This sequence joins TRBV20-1 and TRBJ1-4, with TRBD1 matching over 8 bases. J lost 14 bases, V lost 7 bases, and 9 bases had no gene match. The CDR3 contains 11 residues. The germline V gene encodes CDR1 DFQATT and CDR2 SNEGSKA (reference sequence). The CDR3 reads CSVQRDRFLFF. The CDR3 coding sequence is TGCAGTGTCCAACGGGACAGGTTCCTGTTTTTT.

The chain joins TRBV6-5 to TRBJ2-7; 7 nucleotides agree with TRBD1. CDR1 and CDR2 (germline): MNHEY, SVGAGI. The CDR3 is 14 residues long. Unmatched junction bases numbered 6, after V lost 6 bases and J lost 1 base. CDR3 bases: TGTGCCAGCAGATCGAACAGGGGATCCTACGAGCAGTACTTC. It codes for CASRSNRGSYEQYF.

This sequence joins TRBV12-5 and TRBJ1-5; D remains unclear. The length of the CDR3 is 17 residues. Trimming removed 2 bases from V and 3 bases from J, with 17 bases in between. CDR1 LGHNT and CDR2 FRNRAP come from the germline V gene. The CDR3 DNA reads as TGTGCTAGTGGTTTGATCGGTTCCTCTTATAACAATCAGCCCCAGCATTTT. Translating it yields CASGLIGSSYNNQPQHF. Using reference TRBV12-5 and TRBJ1-5 for the parts outside the CDR3, the full variable domain is DARVTQTPRHKVTEMGQEVTMRCQPILGHNTVFWYRQTMMQGLELLAYFRNRAPLDDSGMPKDRFSAEMPDATLATLKIQPSEPRDSAVYFCASGLIGSSYNNQPQHFGDGTRLSIL.

The rearrangement uses TRBV5-4 and TRBJ2-1; the match to TRBD2 covers 10 bases. Unmatched junction bases numbered 16, after V lost 4 bases and J lost 6 bases. The CDR3 has 18 amino acids. Per the germline V gene, CDR1 is SGHNT and CDR2 is YYREEE (reference sequence). The CDR3 region has the DNA TGTGCCAGCAGCGGAGAGATGGGCCTAGCGGGAGACCTCAATGAGCAGTTCTTC. Protein: CASSGEMGLAGDLNEQFF.

J is TRBJ1-3 and V is TRBV19; D is perhaps TRBD1 (6 bases). CDR3 length: 14 amino acids. V lost 10 bases and J lost 0, with 13 bases in between. CDR1 and CDR2 from the germline V gene are LNHDA and SQIVND (reference sequence). The CDR3 nucleotides are TGTGCCACCGGACAGCCGACCTCTGGAAACACCATATATTTT. Translating gives CATGQPTSGNTIYF.

The V gene is TRBV29-1, the J gene TRBJ2-7; D is ambiguous. Germline V CDR1 and CDR2: SQVTM, ANQGSEA. CDR3 size: 11 residues. V shed 3 bases and J shed 5 bases, with 8 bases lying between them. CDR3 DNA: TGCAGCGTTGATAGGTCTGACGAGCAGTACTTC. Translated: CSVDRSDEQYF.

The chain recombines TRBV11-1 with TRBJ2-6, with D possibly being TRBD1 (6 bases). CDR1 is SGHAT, CDR2 FQDESV, per germline (reference sequence). The CDR3 spans 20 residues. Trimming pared 5 bases from V and 1 base from J, leaving 24 bases between. This chain's CDR3 is CASSPEVLGQLESGANVLTF. Written as DNA, the CDR3 is TGTGCCAGCAGCCCCGAGGTTTTGGGACAATTAGAATCTGGGGCCAACGTCCTGACTTTC.

The gene calls are TRBV4-2 and TRBJ2-7; D unresolved. Looked up from germline, CDR1 is LGHNA and CDR2 is YNFKEQ. This CDR3 comprises 15 residues. Trimming shortened V by 0 bases and J by 7 bases, and 16 bases separated the two germline ends. CDR3 sequence reads: CASSQDPAIATEQYF. The CDR3 DNA sequence: TGTGCCAGCAGCCAAGATCCAGCGATCGCCACGGAGCAGTACTTC.

The chain combines TRBV11-2 with TRBJ2-7; TRBD1 is a possible D gene (5 bases). Trimming left V 5 bases short and J 7 bases short, with 18 bases between. Germline values: CDR1 SGHAT, CDR2 FQNNGV. This CDR3 comprises 14 residues. The CDR3 protein is CASSASRVLPEQYF. In DNA form, the CDR3 reads TGTGCCAGCAGCGCGAGCAGGGTGTTGCCGGAGCAGTACTTC.

The CDR3: CASSLAGAAVDISPLHF. In DNA, the CDR3 is TGTGCCAGCAGCTTGGCCGGGGCAGCCGTCGACATTTCACCCCTCCACTTT. V and J are TRBV5-8 and TRBJ1-6; possible D gene TRBD1, 5 bases. CDR1 is SGHTS and CDR2 is YDEGEE in the germline V gene. This CDR3 region has 17 residues. Between the trimmed V and J ends, which lost 0 bases and 9 bases, there was a span of 19 bases.

The chain recombines TRBV29-1 with TRBJ2-5; 7 bases map to TRBD1. There are 14 residues in the CDR3. Germline V gene sequence: CDR1 SQVTM, CDR2 ANQGSEA. V was clipped by 2 bases and J by 4 bases; unmatched bases: 7. For the CDR3, the DNA is TGCAGCGTTGAAAGTTCGACAGGGAGAGAGACCCAGTACTTC. Translating gives CSVESSTGRETQYF.

The count of this clonotype is one. The rearrangement joins TRBV6-1 to TRBJ2-6; D is uncertain. Germline lookup yields CDR1 MNHNS and CDR2 SASEGT. This CDR3 has 14 residues. V dropped 4 bases and J dropped 6 bases, with 10 bases sitting between them. For the CDR3, the DNA is TGTGCCAGCAGTGCCCCCGTTGAGGCCAACGTCCTGACTTTC. Protein sequence: CASSAPVEANVLTF.

J is TRBJ1-6 and V is TRBV12-3 or TRBV12-4; D gene ambiguous. The CDR3 is made up of 12 amino acids. Trimming removed 2 bases from V and 18 bases from J, with 14 bases in between. CDR3 bases: TGTGCCAGCAGTTTAACTGGTGGACCGCGCCACTTT. Protein product: CASSLTGGPRHF.

The gene calls are TRBV7-3 and TRBJ2-3; TRBD2 aligns across 7 bases. The CDR3 is 16 residues long. V gave up 5 bases and J gave up 4 bases; unmatched junction bases: 12. Per the germline V gene, CDR1 is SGHTA and CDR2 is FQGTGA. CDR3 in DNA: TGTGCCAGCAGCCCCGGCTGGGCGGGAGAGGCAGATACGCAGTATTTT. This translates into CASSPGWAGEADTQYF. The full variable domain, rest sourced from reference TRBV7-3 and TRBJ2-3, is GAGVSQTPSNKVTEKGKYVELRCDPISGHTALYWYRQSLGQGPEFLIYFQGTGAADDSGLPNDRFFAVRPEGSVSTLKIQRTERGDSAVYLCASSPGWAGEADTQYFGPGTRLTVL.

J is TRBJ2-1 and V is TRBV6-2 or TRBV6-3; 10 positions match TRBD2. Trimming cost V 7 bases and J 10 bases; bases outside gene matches: 7. The CDR3 is made up of 13 amino acids. From germline, CDR1 is MNHEY and CDR2 SVGEGT. This chain's CDR3 is CASTLSGRGEQFF. The CDR3 region has the DNA TGTGCCAGCACCCTAAGCGGGAGGGGGGAGCAGTTCTTC.